This entry describes one T cell receptor (beta chain). This clonotype was picked up a small number of times. This clone's antigen is unknown. Base qualities are not at hand, and no much larger clone is one base apart. Systemically healthy Caucasian individuals from Russia, some 36 in total and aged about 6 to 95 years, were included as donors. Each donor gave around 9 milliliters of peripheral blood, collected into EDTA-treated Vacutainer tubes. Ficoll-Paque density-gradient centrifugation was used to isolate PBMCs, with at least 7 million per sample. Trizol reagent was used to extract total RNA from the PBMCs, yielding at least 5 micrograms per sample. For every donor, flow cytometry on a PBMC aliquot measured the percentage of naive CD45RAhigh/CD27high T cells. The receptor library was made with 5' RACE. The reads were generated on an Illumina HiSeq 2500. A second PCR of roughly 7 to 12 cycles was run with a J-beta primer mix and a sample-barcoded 5' primer. Each TCR beta cDNA molecule received a unique molecular identifier from a template-switch 5' adaptor carrying 12 random nucleotides. Each sample yielded at least 2.5 million CDR3-containing paired-end reads. First-strand cDNA was synthesized from all RNA with the Mint cDNA synthesis kit, primed by a TRBC-specific oligonucleotide. After uracil-DNA glycosylase treatment, a first 18-cycle PCR used universal primers M1SS and BC2_uni_R on all cDNA. The authors' analysis ran thus. For normalization, 1 million high-quality reads, each with a distinct molecular identifier, were randomly selected from each sample. Reads sharing molecular identifiers were discarded rather than binned into consensus sequences. CDR3 identification, clonotype clustering and error correction used MiTCR with a Q25 quality threshold and the strictest error-elimination algorithm. A nonparametric unseen species model with Euler transformation was used to estimate lower-bound total TCR beta diversity. TCRdb ran its own pipeline on the public reads, namely fastp trimming at Q25 and MiXCR clone calling, and kept in-frame beta chains. Rows matching on CDR3 protein sequence are summarized as one entry with the most common DNA and genes. TCRdb assigned the V and J calls; the authors' analysis was not used. The sample yields approximately 780,000 distinct CDR3 sequences; 20% to 30% were counted once. The ten largest clones take up 3% of the sample.

The data were obtained in a study of blood T cells in healthy people across ages (dated by TCRdb to 2015 to 2017). At the level of the whole study: In model experiments, template switching captured about one uniquely barcoded TCR beta cDNA molecule for every two T cells. For two donors (one aged 18 to 30 and one aged 80 or older), the study analyzed two additional independent replicas of 1 million unique cDNA reads from the same blood draw. The donors were split into four age groups: young (average around 15 years), middle-aged (about 40), aged (over 55) and long-lived (roughly 77). To track age-related changes in TCR beta repertoire diversity, the study relied on deep sequencing normalized with unique cDNA molecular identifiers. Beyond this particular receptor, the publication reports: Because profiling used bulk unsorted PBMCs, naive and antigen-experienced compartments could not be compared conclusively. Estimates of total diversity based on one million sequenced T cells were regarded as lower bounds and as underestimates. As age increased, observed TCR beta diversity per million T cells dropped in a roughly linear way, and a significant reduction was already evident by age about 40. Compared with the aged group, the long-lived group had more naive CD4+ T cells, fewer expanded clones and increased TCR diversity, suggesting age selection. The CMV infection status of donors was not known, potentially confounding age-related changes in expanded clonotypes. A strong correlation was found between observed TCR beta diversity and the percentage of naive T cells measured by flow cytometry.

The V and J ends are trimmed by 6 bases and 1 base, leaving 15 bases between them. There are 15 amino acids in the CDR3, from cysteine to phenylalanine inclusive. The CDR3 DNA has 45 bases and is translated from base 1. From a lookup of the germline V gene, CDR1 and CDR2 are MDHEN and SYDVKM. These data were also reused for a study on T cells of mothers and their children. The second study's authors report: The donors were nine systemically healthy Caucasian individuals, made up of three mothers and their six children. cDNA synthesis consumed the entire amount of extracted RNA, loaded at approximately 1.4 ug RNA in each 15 ul reaction. In the second PCR, the M1S primer introduced both the sample barcodes and 2-4 random nucleotides. Over 8.5 million TCR beta CDR3 reads came from each mother, compared with several million reads from each child. Thymic selection shapes the output of TCR recombination in a similar way in related and unrelated pairs, and inherited differences have a minor effect. Normalized repertoire overlap was always slightly but never significantly higher in related than unrelated mother-child pairs. Persistent microchimeric T cell clones were not detected, at a sensitivity of about 99 clones per million clonotypes. The study used deep NGS to compare TCR beta repertoires of mothers and children, seeking features distinguishing related mother-child pairs from unrelated individuals. On average, the children were approximately 11 +/- 4 years old, while the mothers were approximately 40 +/- 4 years old. After adapter ligation with NEBNext reagents, the libraries were sequenced on Illumina HiSeq 2000 with 100+100 nt paired-end reads. Mother and child libraries were prepared a month apart and sequenced in separate runs to prevent cross-contamination. Each donor had between 500,000 and 2,000,000 distinct TCR beta clonotypes identified. Naive TCR beta clonotypes were estimated from low-frequency clonotypes matched to each donor's FACS-determined naive share, without sorting.

The sequenced sample was blood. The TCR was taken from a boy aged 10-17 years in good health. The chain is made from TRBV28 and TRBJ2-5, and possibly TRBD1, on 6 matching bases. The bases are TGTGCCAGCAGGAATGGTGGACAGCTCCAAGAGACCCAGTACTTC. This codes for CASRNGGQLQETQYF.